This T cell receptor beta chain was observed in a study of cytomegalovirus exposure and HLA in healthy donors. Study summary: Sequencing of 150 million to 200 million T cells in an earlier analysis found under 120 million unique TCR beta sequences. Findings and caveats of the study: A classifier reportedly called cytomegalovirus status with high sensitivity and specificity. Information on immune exposure was restricted to one variable (CMV serostatus).

The V end lost 4 bases, the J end lost 5 bases, and 6 bases lay between the germline ends. CDR1 is SGHAT, CDR2 FQNNGV, per germline. This CDR3 has 13 residues. A word on this clone: The antigen is undetermined.

The PCR used 60 Vbeta and 13 Jbeta primers. This table comes from immunoSEQ multiplex PCR, and its TCRdb copy is limited to in-frame clones, with some not included. The sample contains under 250,000 clones, approximately 82% of which appear only once. Sequenced sample: PBMCs. V and J are TRBV11-2 and TRBJ1-6; no clear D gene. This TCR was recovered from a woman between 45 and 60 years old in good health and CMV-seropositive. CDR3 residues: CASSWANNSPLHF. The CDR3 bases are TGTGCCAGCAGCTGGGCGAATAATTCACCCCTCCACTTT. Full variable domain (missing parts from reference TRBV11-2 and TRBJ1-6): EAGVAQSPRYKIIEKRQSVAFWCNPISGHATLYWYQQILGQGPKLLIQFQNNGVVDDSQLPKDRFSAERLKGVDSTLKIQPAKLEDSAVYLCASSWANNSPLHFGNGTRLTVT.